The clone carrying this T cell receptor beta chain was counted only a few times. Libraries were prepared by immunoSEQ multiplex PCR; TCRdb keeps only in-frame clonotypes and omits some of them. Counted here are about 98,000 clones, more than 75% occurring once; the ten biggest clones make up 1.5% to 2.5%. The sample belongs to a study of control samples from healthy donors and cancer patients. This sequence was found in a man between 60 and 75 years old in good health. What was sequenced was blood.

For the CDR3, the DNA is TGTGCCAGCAGTCGCGTCGAACGGGGCACCGGGGAGCTGTTTTTT. Its translation: CASSRVERGTGELFF. The chain employs TRBV6-5 and TRBJ2-2; D is possibly TRBD2 (5 bases). Germline CDR1 is MNHEY and CDR2 is SVGAGI. The germline V and J ends were trimmed by 5 bases and 4 bases, with 14 bases remaining between them. This CDR3 has 15 amino acids.